What follows are 21 T cell receptor beta chains derived from one specimen sequenced in a study of cytomegalovirus exposure and HLA in healthy donors (dated by TCRdb to the late 2010s). The method was the immunoSEQ multiplex PCR assay. For the multiplex PCR, a mixture combining 60 forward primers for TCR Vbeta segments and 13 reverse primers for TCR Jbeta segments was used. TCRdb took this table from immuneACCESS and kept in-frame rearrangements with V and J called. Such tables lack part of the clones; where checked against another copy, unresolved V genes explain under half of the gap, and the rest is unexplained. The sample table gives roughly 42,000 clones. The ten largest make up roughly 1.3% of the sample. Specimen: PBMCs. Receptor source: a man aged 25-40 years in good health and CMV-seronegative.

The chain combines TRBV13 with TRBJ2-7; 8 bases map to TRBD1. CDR1 is PRHDT, CDR2 FYEKMQ, per germline (reference sequence). The J segment lost 4 bases and the V segment lost 4 bases, leaving 6 bases of the junction unmatched. The CDR3 is 14 amino acids. The CDR3 is CASSYGQGTYEQYF. In DNA form, the CDR3 reads TGTGCCAGCAGCTACGGACAGGGTACATACGAGCAGTACTTC.

V usage is TRBV6-1 and J usage is TRBJ2-1, with no clear D. The CDR3 sequence is 16 residues long. CDR1 and CDR2 (germline): MNHNS, SASEGT. With 1 base removed from V and 4 bases from J, the gap between germline ends came to 14 bases. CDR3 protein: CASSEGSTRIYNEQFF. CDR3 sequence (DNA): TGTGCCAGCAGTGAAGGGAGTACTCGAATATACAATGAGCAGTTCTTC.

The chain employs TRBV7-2 and TRBJ1-2; TRBD1 agrees at 12 bases. V gave up 5 bases and J gave up 8 bases; unmatched junction bases: 12. Per the germline V gene, CDR1 is SGHTA and CDR2 is FQGNSA. The CDR3 runs 16 residues. The CDR3 nucleotides are TGTGCCAGCAGCCCCCCTGGGACAGGGGGCCGGCGGGGCTACACCTTC. Its translation is CASSPPGTGGRRGYTF.

The V and J genes are TRBV14 and TRBJ2-1; D may be TRBD2 (5 bases). Germline CDR1 SGHDN, CDR2 FVKESK. The CDR3 is 18 amino acids. V shed 0 bases and J shed 0 bases, with 15 bases lying between them. CDR3 DNA: TGTGCCAGCAGCCAAGATTACGGGGAGTCTAGCTCCTACAATGAGCAGTTCTTC. This sequence encodes CASSQDYGESSSYNEQFF. The full variable domain, in which reference TRBV14 and TRBJ2-1 provide the parts outside the CDR3, is EAGVTQFPSHSVIEKGQTVTLRCDPISGHDNLYWYRRVMGKEIKFLLHFVKESKQDESGMPNNRFLAERTGGTYSTLKVQPAELEDSGVYFCASSQDYGESSSYNEQFFGPGTRLTVL.

The V and J genes are TRBV7-3 and TRBJ1-1; D is possibly TRBD1 (6 bases). The CDR3 loop spans 14 amino acids. CDR1 SGHTA and CDR2 FQGTGA come from the germline V gene. V was cut by 5 bases and J by 2 bases, with 12 bases left in between. Written as DNA, the CDR3 is TGTGCCAGCAGCGAAGGACAGATTAACACTGAAGCTTTCTTT. This translates into CASSEGQINTEAFF.

The rearrangement uses TRBV9 and TRBJ1-2; 8 bases fit TRBD1. The CDR3 loop spans 15 amino acids. V dropped 1 base and J dropped 2; count of bases not matched to a gene: 4. Germline values: CDR1 SGDLS, CDR2 YYNGEE. In DNA form, the CDR3 reads TGTGCCAGCAGCGTATCAGGGGGCTTCAACTATGGCTACACCTTC. This translates into CASSVSGGFNYGYTF.

The gene calls are TRBV15 and TRBJ2-1, with 7 bases aligning to TRBD2. Germline V lookup: CDR1 LNHNV, CDR2 YYDKDF (reference sequence). The CDR3 runs 16 residues. V trimming: 0 bases; J trimming: 6 bases; junction bases outside the gene matches: 8. CDR3 region: CATSRDLGGRVNEQFF. The CDR3 DNA follows: TGTGCCACCAGCAGAGATCTCGGCGGGAGAGTCAATGAGCAGTTCTTC. The whole variable domain, filled in from reference TRBV15 and TRBJ2-1, reads DAMVIQNPRYQVTQFGKPVTLSCSQTLNHNVMYWYQQKSSQAPKLLFHYYDKDFNNEADTPDNFQSRRPNTSFCFLDIRSPGLGDTAMYLCATSRDLGGRVNEQFFGPGTRLTVL.

The rearrangement links TRBV29-1 to TRBJ1-5; 8 bases are shared with TRBD1. The CDR3 extends over 13 amino acids. J lost 3 bases, V lost 6 bases, and 4 bases had no gene match. Germline loops: CDR1 SQVTM, CDR2 ANQGSEA. The DNA for the CDR3 is TGCAGCGTAGGGACAGGAATCAATCAGCCCCAGCATTTT. Its protein is CSVGTGINQPQHF. The entire variable domain, with the rest obtained from reference TRBV29-1 and TRBJ1-5, is as follows: SAVISQKPSRDICQRGTSLTIQCQVDSQVTMMFWYRQQPGQSLTLIATANQGSEATYESGFVIDKFPISRPNLTFSTLTVSNMSPEDSSIYLCSVGTGINQPQHFGDGTRLSIL.

This chain links TRBV4-1 with TRBJ2-7; the D is unclear. The V and J ends lost 0 bases and 5 bases respectively, with 11 bases between them. Looked up from germline, CDR1 is MGHRA and CDR2 is YSYEKL. The length of the CDR3 is 14 residues. The CDR3 loop reads CASSQESVLDEQYF. The CDR3 DNA reads as TGCGCCAGCAGCCAAGAGTCCGTCCTTGACGAGCAGTACTTC.

The chain employs TRBV7-6 and TRBJ2-3; 8 bases are shared with TRBD2. With 1 base clipped from V and 1 base from J, the junction kept 4 bases outside the gene matches. Germline values: CDR1 SGHVS, CDR2 FNYEAQ. This CDR3 comprises 16 residues. CDR3 bases: TGTGCCAGCAGCTTAGAATATAGCGGGGGCACAGATACGCAGTATTTT. Encoded protein: CASSLEYSGGTDTQYF.

Worth noting for this clone: The same CDR3 also results from other DNA sequences found in this sample. This chain joins TRBV4-1 and TRBJ1-5; perhaps TRBD1 as D (6 bases). The CDR3 length is 15 residues. The V gene's germline CDR1 is MGHRA and CDR2 YSYEKL. V lost 0 bases to trimming and J lost 1 base, with 7 bases between them. The CDR3 region has the DNA TGCGCCAGCAGCCAAGATCAGGGGAGCAATCAGCCCCAGCATTTT. Translated, it gives CASSQDQGSNQPQHF.

The chain has TRBV4-1 and TRBJ2-1; tentatively, D is TRBD1 (6 bases). V gave up 0 bases and J gave up 5 bases, with 11 bases separating them. The CDR3 consists of 15 residues. From germline, CDR1 is MGHRA and CDR2 YSYEKL. The CDR3: CASSQEGTLDNEQFF. The CDR3 DNA follows: TGCGCCAGCAGCCAAGAGGGGACACTCGACAATGAGCAGTTCTTC.

The rearrangement joins TRBV30 to TRBJ2-2; 11 bases are shared with TRBD2. The junction had 2 bases not matched to a gene; V was cut back by 3 bases and J by 5 bases. The CDR3 is made up of 14 amino acids. CDR1 GTSNPN and CDR2 SVGIG come from the germline V gene (reference sequence). Written as DNA, the CDR3 is TGTGCCTGGAGCCTAGCGGGAGGTACCGGGGAGCTGTTTTTT. Amino acid sequence: CAWSLAGGTGELFF. The complete variable domain, with remaining parts taken from reference TRBV30 and TRBJ2-2, reads SQTIHQWPATLVQPVGSPLSLECTVEGTSNPNLYWYRQAAGRGLQLLFYSVGIGQISSEVPQNLSASRPQDRQFILSSKKLLLSDSGFYLCAWSLAGGTGELFFGEGSRLTVL.

V gene TRBV6-5 combines with J gene TRBJ2-1, with 12 bases that match TRBD2. V gave up 6 bases and J gave up 7 bases; unmatched junction bases: 7. Germline V gene lookup returns CDR1 MNHEY and CDR2 SVGAGI. The CDR3 covers 15 residues. The CDR3 spells CASSYGTSGRNEQFF. Written as DNA, the CDR3 is TGTGCCAGCAGCTACGGGACTAGCGGGCGGAATGAGCAGTTCTTC.

The chain carries TRBV12-5 and TRBJ2-1; possible D gene TRBD1, 5 bases. Deletions cut 2 bases from V and 6 bases from J, with 8 bases between. The CDR3 spans 13 residues. Germline V gene data show CDR1 as LGHNT and CDR2 as FRNRAP. This CDR3 reads CASGLLGANEQFF. Written as DNA, the CDR3 is TGTGCTAGTGGTTTGTTAGGGGCCAATGAGCAGTTCTTC.

The gene calls are TRBV29-1 and TRBJ1-2; a possible D gene is TRBD1 (6 bases). The CDR3 consists of 11 residues. V lost 3 bases to trimming and J lost 4 bases, with 6 bases between them. Looked up from germline, CDR1 is SQVTM and CDR2 is ANQGSEA. CDR3 amino acids: CSVDRGYGYTF. Written as DNA, the CDR3 is TGCAGCGTTGACAGGGGCTATGGCTACACCTTC.

The chain links TRBV5-1 to TRBJ2-7; D is ambiguous. Germline-derived CDR1 and CDR2 are SGHRS and YFSETQ. Trimming pared 0 bases from V and 4 bases from J, leaving 5 bases between. This CDR3 contains 12 residues. The CDR3 is CASSLGTYEQYF. The CDR3 DNA sequence: TGCGCCAGCAGCTTGGGTACATACGAGCAGTACTTC.

V usage is TRBV6-6 and J usage is TRBJ1-5; D gene unclear. The V gene's germline CDR1 is MNHNY and CDR2 SVGAGI (reference sequence). V lost 5 bases and J lost 7, with 18 bases in between. The CDR3 runs 15 residues. CDR3 coding DNA: TGTGCCAGCAGTGACCCCGTCAGGCCAGACCAGCCCCAGCATTTT. It encodes CASSDPVRPDQPQHF.

This rearrangement joins TRBV18 to TRBJ2-3; possibly TRBD1 for D (6 bases). The germline V gene has CDR1 KGHSH and CDR2 LQKENI. V was pared by 6 bases and J by 5 bases, with 18 bases between. This CDR3 contains 15 residues. The chain's CDR3 is CASSPEQGVRDTQYF. The DNA of the CDR3 is TGTGCCAGCTCCCCCGAACAGGGAGTCAGAGATACGCAGTATTTT.

The chain uses TRBV4-3 and TRBJ2-2; tentative D call: TRBD1 (5 bases). The CDR3 runs to 15 residues. Trimming pared 0 bases from V and 4 bases from J, leaving 9 bases between. Germline V gene sequence: CDR1 LGHNA, CDR2 YSLEER. The CDR3 here is CASSQEGPVTGELFF. The CDR3 DNA follows: TGCGCCAGCAGCCAAGAGGGGCCCGTCACCGGGGAGCTGTTTTTT.

The genes are TRBV11-1 and TRBJ2-2; 7 bases are shared with TRBD1. CDR1 SGHAT and CDR2 FQDESV come from the germline V gene (reference sequence). The V gene end was trimmed by 2 bases and the J gene end by 4 bases; junction bases not matched to a gene: 13. The CDR3 is 18 residues long. CDR3 nucleotides: TGTGCCAGCAGCTTATCCCCCAGCAGGGGGAAGAGCACCGGGGAGCTGTTTTTT. Translation gives CASSLSPSRGKSTGELFF.